This TCR beta chain was sequenced during a study of radiation and T cells in renal cell carcinoma. Study-level results: Top 100 clonotypes averaged about 54% in irradiated versus about 40% in nephrectomy-only tumors. Irradiated tumors held more dominant CDR3 motifs than control tumors.

CDR3 size: 10 residues. Germline V CDR1 and CDR2: LNHDA, SQIVND (reference sequence). Trimming took 6 bases from V and 8 from J, leaving 7 bases between them. The treatment was: treatment-naive control, cytoreductive nephrectomy. A few counts support this clone. Its cognate antigen is unknown. TCRdb keeps only in-frame clones here, not all; method: immunoSEQ multiplex PCR. The sample records roughly 3,600 clones, 76% being singletons. The rearrangement uses TRBV19 and TRBJ1-1; D is perhaps TRBD1 (6 bases). This material consisted of tumor tissue, taken from a patient whose treatment was nephrectomy without radiotherapy. The TCR originated in a man in his forties or fifties with renal cell carcinoma. The CDR3 loop is CASSQGEAFF. As DNA, the CDR3 is TGTGCCAGTAGCCAGGGGGAAGCTTTCTTT.